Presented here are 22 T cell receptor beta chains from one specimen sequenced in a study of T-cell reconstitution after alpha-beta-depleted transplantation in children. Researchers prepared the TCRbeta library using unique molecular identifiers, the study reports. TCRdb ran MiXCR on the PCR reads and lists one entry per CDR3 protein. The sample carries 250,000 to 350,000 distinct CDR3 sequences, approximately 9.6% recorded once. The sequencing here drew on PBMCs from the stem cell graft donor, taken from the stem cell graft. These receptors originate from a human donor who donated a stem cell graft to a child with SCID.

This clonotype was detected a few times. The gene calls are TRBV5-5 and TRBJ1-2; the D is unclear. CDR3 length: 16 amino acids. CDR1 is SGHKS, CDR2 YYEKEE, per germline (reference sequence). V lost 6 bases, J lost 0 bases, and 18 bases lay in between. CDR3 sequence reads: CASTPHPDGTNYGYTF. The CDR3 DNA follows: TGTGCCAGCACCCCGCACCCTGACGGGACTAACTATGGCTACACCTTC.

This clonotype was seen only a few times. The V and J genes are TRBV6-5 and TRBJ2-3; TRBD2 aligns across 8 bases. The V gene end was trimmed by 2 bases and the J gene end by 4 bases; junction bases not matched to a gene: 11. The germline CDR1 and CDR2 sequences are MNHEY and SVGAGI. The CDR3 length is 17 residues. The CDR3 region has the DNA TGTGCCAGCAGTTACGAGTTGGCGGGGGGCCCGTCAGATACGCAGTATTTT. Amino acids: CASSYELAGGPSDTQYF.

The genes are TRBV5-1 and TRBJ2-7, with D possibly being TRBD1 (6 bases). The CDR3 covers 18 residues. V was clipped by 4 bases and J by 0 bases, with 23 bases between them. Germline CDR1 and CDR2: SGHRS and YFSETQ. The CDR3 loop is CASSPDFPSGVFSYEQYF. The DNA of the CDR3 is TGCGCCAGCAGCCCGGATTTTCCATCAGGGGTTTTCTCCTACGAGCAGTACTTC.

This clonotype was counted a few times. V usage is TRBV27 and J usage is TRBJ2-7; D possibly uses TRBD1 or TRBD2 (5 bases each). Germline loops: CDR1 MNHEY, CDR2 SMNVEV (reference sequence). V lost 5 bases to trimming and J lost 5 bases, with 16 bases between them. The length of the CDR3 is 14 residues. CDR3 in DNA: TGTGCCAGCAGTCCCCGGGGCCCGAATCACGAGCAGTACTTC. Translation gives CASSPRGPNHEQYF.

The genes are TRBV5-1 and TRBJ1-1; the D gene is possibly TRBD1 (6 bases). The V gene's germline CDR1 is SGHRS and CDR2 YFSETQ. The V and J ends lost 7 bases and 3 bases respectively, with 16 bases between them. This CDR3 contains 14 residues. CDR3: CASASQGGDTEAFF. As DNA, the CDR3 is TGCGCCAGCGCTTCACAGGGAGGGGACACTGAAGCTTTCTTT.

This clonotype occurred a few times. For the CDR3, the DNA is TGCAGCGTGGGCCTAGCGGGGGGTCCCTACGAGCAGTACTTC. Protein: CSVGLAGGPYEQYF. J is TRBJ2-7 and V is TRBV29-1; 11 nucleotides agree with TRBD2. The J segment lost 2 bases and the V segment lost 6 bases, leaving 6 bases of the junction unmatched. Germline V gene sequence: CDR1 SQVTM, CDR2 ANQGSEA. The CDR3 has 14 amino acids.

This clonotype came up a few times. The CDR3 DNA follows: TGTGCCAGCAGTTTAGGTGGTTTTGAGCAGTTCTTC. Translation gives CASSLGGFEQFF. This chain uses TRBV12-3 or TRBV12-4 with TRBJ2-1; D not resolved. V lost 1 base and J lost 9, with 7 bases in between. CDR3 length: 12 amino acids.

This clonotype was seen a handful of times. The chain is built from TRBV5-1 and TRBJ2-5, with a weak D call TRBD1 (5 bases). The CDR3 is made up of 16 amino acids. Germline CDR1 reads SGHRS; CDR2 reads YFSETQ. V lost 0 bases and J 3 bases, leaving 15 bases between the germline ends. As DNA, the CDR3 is TGCGCCAGCAGCTTGGCCAATGGACCCAGGGAAGAGACCCAGTACTTC. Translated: CASSLANGPREETQYF.

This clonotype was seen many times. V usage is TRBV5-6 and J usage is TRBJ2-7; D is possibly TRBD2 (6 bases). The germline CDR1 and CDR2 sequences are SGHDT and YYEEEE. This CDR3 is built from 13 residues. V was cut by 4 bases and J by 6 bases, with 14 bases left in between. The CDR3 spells CASSRTKRSEQYF. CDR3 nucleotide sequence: TGTGCCAGCAGCCGGACTAAGAGGAGCGAGCAGTACTTC.

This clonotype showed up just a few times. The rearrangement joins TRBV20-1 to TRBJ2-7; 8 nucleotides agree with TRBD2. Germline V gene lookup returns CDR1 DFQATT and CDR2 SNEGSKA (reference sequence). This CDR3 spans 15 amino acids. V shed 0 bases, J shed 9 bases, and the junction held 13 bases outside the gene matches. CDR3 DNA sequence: TGCAGTGCTAGAGATCGGATAGCGGGGACATTTGTGCAGTACTTC. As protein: CSARDRIAGTFVQYF.

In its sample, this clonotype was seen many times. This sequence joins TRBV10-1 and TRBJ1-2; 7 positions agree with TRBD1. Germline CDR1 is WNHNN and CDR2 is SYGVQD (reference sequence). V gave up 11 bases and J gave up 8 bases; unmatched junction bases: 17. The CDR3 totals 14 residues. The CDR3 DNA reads TGCGCCGGAACCGGGACAGTCATTAAGAACGGCTACACCTTC. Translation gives CAGTGTVIKNGYTF.

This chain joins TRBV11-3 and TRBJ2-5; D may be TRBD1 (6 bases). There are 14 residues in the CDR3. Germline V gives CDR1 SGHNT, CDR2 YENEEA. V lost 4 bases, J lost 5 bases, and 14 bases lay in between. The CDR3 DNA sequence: TGTGCCAGCAGCTCAGGACAGACGGACGAGACCCAGTACTTC. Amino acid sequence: CASSSGQTDETQYF. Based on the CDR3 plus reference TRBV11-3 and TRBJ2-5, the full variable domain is EAGVVQSPRYKIIEKKQPVAFWCNPISGHNTLYWYLQNLGQGPELLIRYENEEAVDDSQLPKDRFSAERLKGVDSTLKIQPAELGDSAVYLCASSSGQTDETQYFGPGTRLLVL.

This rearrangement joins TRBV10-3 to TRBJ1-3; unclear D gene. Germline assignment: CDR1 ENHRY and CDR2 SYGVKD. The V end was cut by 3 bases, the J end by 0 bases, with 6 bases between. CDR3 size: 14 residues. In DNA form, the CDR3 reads TGTGCCATCAGTGACGGGAGCTCTGGAAACACCATATATTTT. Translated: CAISDGSSGNTIYF.

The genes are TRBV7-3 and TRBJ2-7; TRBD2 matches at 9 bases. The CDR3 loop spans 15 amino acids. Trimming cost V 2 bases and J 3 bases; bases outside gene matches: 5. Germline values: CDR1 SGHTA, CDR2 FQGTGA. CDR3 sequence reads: CASSLYGGGVYEQYF. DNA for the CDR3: TGTGCCAGCAGCTTATATGGCGGGGGGGTCTACGAGCAGTACTTC.

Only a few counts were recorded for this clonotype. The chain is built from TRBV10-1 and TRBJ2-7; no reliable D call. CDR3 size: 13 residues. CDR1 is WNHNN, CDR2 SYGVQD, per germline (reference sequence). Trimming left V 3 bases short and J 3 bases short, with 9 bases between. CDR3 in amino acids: CASSDQTDYEQYF. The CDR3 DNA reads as TGCGCCAGCAGTGACCAAACAGACTACGAGCAGTACTTC.

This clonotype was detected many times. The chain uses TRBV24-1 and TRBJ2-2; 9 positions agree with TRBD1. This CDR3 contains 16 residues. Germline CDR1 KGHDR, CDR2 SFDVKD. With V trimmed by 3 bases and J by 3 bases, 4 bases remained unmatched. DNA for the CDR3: TGTGCCACCAGTGATACAAGACAGGGGGACACCGGGGAGCTGTTTTTT. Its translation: CATSDTRQGDTGELFF.

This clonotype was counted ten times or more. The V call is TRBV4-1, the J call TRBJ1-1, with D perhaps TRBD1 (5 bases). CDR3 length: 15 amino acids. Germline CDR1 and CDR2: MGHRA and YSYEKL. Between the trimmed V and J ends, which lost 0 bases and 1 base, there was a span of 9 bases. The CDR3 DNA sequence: TGCGCCAGCAGCCAAGAATCCGACAGGAACACTGAAGCTTTCTTT. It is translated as CASSQESDRNTEAFF.

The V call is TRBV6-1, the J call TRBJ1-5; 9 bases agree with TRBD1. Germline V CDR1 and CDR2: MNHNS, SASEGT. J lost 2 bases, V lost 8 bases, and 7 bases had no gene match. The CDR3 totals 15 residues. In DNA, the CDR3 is TGTGCCAGCGGATCCCGGACAGGGGGCAATCAGCCCCAGCATTTT. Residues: CASGSRTGGNQPQHF.

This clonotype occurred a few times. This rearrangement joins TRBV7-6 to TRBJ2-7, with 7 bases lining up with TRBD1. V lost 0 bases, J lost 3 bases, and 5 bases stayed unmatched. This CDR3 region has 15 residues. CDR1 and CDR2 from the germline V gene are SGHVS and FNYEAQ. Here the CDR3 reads CASSLASGQFYEQYF. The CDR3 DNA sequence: TGTGCCAGCAGCTTAGCATCGGGACAGTTCTACGAGCAGTACTTC.

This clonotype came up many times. The CDR3 nucleotides are TGTGCCAGCAGCTTAGAGTCAGGATGGGGTAGCACTGAAGCTTTCTTT. Its protein is CASSLESGWGSTEAFF. V usage is TRBV5-5 and J usage is TRBJ1-1; D is unresolved. The CDR3 has 16 residues. Deletions cut 2 bases from V and 4 bases from J, with 18 bases between. From germline, CDR1 is SGHKS and CDR2 YYEKEE (reference sequence).

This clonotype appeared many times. CDR3: CSASGLVGETQYF. For the CDR3, the DNA is TGCAGTGCGTCAGGTCTGGTTGGGGAGACCCAGTACTTC. The rearrangement joins TRBV20-1 to TRBJ2-5, with D hard to call. Germline CDR1 DFQATT, CDR2 SNEGSKA (reference sequence). The V end was cut by 6 bases, the J end by 5 bases, with 16 bases between. The length of the CDR3 is 13 residues.

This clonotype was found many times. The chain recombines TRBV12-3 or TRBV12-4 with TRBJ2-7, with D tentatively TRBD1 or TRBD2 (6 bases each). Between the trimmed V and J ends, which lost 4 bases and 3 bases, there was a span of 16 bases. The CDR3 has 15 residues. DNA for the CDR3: TGTGCCAGCAGTTACCCGGCCGGGGGCATCTACGAGCAGTACTTC. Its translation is CASSYPAGGIYEQYF.